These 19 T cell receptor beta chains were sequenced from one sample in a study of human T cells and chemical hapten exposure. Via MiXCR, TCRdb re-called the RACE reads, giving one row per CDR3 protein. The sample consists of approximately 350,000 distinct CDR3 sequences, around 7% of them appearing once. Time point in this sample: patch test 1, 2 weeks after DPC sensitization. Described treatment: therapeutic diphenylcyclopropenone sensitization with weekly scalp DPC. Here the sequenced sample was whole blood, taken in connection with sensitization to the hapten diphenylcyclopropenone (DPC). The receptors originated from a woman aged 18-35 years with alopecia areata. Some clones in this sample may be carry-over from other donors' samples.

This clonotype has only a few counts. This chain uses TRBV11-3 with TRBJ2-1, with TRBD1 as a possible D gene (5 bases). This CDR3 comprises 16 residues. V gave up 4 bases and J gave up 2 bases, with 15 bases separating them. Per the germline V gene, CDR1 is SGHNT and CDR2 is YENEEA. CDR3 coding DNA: TGTGCCAGCAGCTCGATGGCAGGGCTACCCTACAATGAGCAGTTCTTC. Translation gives CASSSMAGLPYNEQFF.

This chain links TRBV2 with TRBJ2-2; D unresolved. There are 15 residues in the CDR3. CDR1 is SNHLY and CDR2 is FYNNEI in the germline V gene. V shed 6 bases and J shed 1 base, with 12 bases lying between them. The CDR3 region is CASRAATLNTGELFF. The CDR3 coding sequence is TGTGCCAGCAGGGCCGCGACACTGAACACCGGGGAGCTGTTTTTT.

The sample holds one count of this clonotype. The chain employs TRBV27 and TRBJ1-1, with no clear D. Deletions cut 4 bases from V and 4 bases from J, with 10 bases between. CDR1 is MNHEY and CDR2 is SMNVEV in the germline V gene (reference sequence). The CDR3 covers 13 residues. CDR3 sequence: CASSSRVTTEAFF. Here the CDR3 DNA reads TGTGCCAGCAGTTCTAGGGTTACCACTGAAGCTTTCTTT.

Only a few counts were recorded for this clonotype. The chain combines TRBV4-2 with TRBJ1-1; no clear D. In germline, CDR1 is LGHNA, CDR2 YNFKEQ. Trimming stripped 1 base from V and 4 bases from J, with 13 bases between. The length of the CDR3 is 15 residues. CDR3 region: CASSQATMGGTEAFF. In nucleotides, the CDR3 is TGTGCCAGCAGCCAAGCGACAATGGGCGGCACTGAAGCTTTCTTT.

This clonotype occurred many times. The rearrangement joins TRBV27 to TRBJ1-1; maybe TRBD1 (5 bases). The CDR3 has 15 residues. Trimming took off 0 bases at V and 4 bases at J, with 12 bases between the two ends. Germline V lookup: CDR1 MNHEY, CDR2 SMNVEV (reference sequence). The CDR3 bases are TGTGCCAGCAGTTTATCGAGACAGAGGGGCACTGAAGCTTTCTTT. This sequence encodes CASSLSRQRGTEAFF.

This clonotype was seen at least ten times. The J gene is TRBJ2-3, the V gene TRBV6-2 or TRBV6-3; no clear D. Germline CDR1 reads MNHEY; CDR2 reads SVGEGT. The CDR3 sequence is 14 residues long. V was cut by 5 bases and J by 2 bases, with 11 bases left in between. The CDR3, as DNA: TGTGCCAGCAGTCGGACCTTCTTCACAGATACGCAGTATTTT. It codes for CASSRTFFTDTQYF.

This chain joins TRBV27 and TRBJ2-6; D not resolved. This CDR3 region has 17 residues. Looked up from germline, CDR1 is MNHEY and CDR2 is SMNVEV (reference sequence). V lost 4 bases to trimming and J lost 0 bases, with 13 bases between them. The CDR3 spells CASSSLIPSSGANVLTF. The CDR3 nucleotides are TGTGCCAGCAGTTCCCTTATCCCCTCCTCTGGGGCCAACGTCCTGACTTTC.

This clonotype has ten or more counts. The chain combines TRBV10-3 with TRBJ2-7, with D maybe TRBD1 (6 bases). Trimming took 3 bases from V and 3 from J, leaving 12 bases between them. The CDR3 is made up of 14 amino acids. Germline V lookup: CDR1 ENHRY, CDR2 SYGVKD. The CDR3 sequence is CAISELQGHYEQYF. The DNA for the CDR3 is TGTGCCATCAGTGAACTACAGGGCCACTACGAGCAGTACTTC.

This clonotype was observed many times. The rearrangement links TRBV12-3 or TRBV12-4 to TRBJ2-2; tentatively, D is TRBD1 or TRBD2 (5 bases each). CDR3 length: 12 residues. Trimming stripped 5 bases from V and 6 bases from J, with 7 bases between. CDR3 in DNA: TGTGCCAGCAGTCGGGACGCCGGGGAGCTGTTTTTT. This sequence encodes CASSRDAGELFF.

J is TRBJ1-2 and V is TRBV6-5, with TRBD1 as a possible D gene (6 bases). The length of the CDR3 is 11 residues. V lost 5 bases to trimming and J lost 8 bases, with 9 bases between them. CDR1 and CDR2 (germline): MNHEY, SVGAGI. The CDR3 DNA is TGTGCCAGCAGTACAGGGAGCGGCTACACCTTC. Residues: CASSTGSGYTF.

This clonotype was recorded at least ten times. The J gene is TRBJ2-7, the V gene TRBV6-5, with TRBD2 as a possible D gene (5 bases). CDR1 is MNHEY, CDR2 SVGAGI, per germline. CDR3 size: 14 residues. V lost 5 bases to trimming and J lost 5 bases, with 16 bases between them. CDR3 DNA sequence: TGTGCCAGCAGTCCTAGAAGTAGGCGGGACGAGCAGTACTTC. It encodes CASSPRSRRDEQYF.

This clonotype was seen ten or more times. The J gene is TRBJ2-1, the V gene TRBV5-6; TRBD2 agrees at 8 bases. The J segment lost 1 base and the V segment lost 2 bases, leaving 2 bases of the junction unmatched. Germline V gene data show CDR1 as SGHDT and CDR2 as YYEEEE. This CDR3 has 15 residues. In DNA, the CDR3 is TGTGCCAGCAGCTTCGCGGGGGGTTCCTACAATGAGCAGTTCTTC. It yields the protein CASSFAGGSYNEQFF.

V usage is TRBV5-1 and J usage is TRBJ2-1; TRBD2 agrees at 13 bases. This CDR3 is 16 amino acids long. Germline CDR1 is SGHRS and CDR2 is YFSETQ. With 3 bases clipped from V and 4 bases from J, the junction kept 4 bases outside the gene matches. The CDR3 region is CASSSRTSGGYNEQFF. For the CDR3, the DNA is TGCGCCAGCAGCTCCCGGACTAGCGGGGGTTACAATGAGCAGTTCTTC.

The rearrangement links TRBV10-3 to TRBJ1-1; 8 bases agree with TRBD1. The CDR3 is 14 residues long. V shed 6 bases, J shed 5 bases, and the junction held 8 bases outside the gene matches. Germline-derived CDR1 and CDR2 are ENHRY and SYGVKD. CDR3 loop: CAISLQGVMTEAFF. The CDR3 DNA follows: TGTGCCATCAGCCTACAGGGGGTTATGACTGAAGCTTTCTTT.

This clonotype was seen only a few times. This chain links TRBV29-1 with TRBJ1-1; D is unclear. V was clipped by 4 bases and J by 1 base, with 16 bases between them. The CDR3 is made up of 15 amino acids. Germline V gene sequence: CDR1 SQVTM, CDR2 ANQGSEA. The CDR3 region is CSVVPTERTNTEAFF. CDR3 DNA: TGCAGCGTTGTACCAACCGAACGGACGAACACTGAAGCTTTCTTT.

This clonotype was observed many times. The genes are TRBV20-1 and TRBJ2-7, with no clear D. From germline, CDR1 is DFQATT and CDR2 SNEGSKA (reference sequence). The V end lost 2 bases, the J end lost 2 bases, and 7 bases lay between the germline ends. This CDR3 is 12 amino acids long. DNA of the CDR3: TGCAGTGCTAGAAGCTTGCCCTACGAGCAGTACTTC. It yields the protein CSARSLPYEQYF.

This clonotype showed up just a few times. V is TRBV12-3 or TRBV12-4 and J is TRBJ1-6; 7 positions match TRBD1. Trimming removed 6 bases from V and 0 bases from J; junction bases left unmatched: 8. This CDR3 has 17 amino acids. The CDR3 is CASSHGQASSYNSPLHF. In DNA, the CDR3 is TGTGCCAGCAGCCATGGACAGGCGAGCTCCTATAATTCACCCCTCCACTTT.

The CDR3 coding sequence is TGTGCCAGCAGTCCTGACAGGGGGCTATGGAATCAGCCCCAGCATTTT. Its protein product is CASSPDRGLWNQPQHF. V is TRBV6-1 and J is TRBJ1-5, with 10 bases fitting TRBD1. The CDR3 has 16 amino acids. Germline loops: CDR1 MNHNS, CDR2 SASEGT. V gave up 5 bases and J gave up 4 bases; unmatched junction bases: 8.

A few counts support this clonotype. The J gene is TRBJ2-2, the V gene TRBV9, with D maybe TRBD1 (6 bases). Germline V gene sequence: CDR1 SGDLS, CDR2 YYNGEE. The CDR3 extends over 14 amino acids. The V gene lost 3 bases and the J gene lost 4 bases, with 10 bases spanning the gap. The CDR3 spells CASSGQDRTGELFF. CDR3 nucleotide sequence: TGTGCCAGCAGCGGACAGGATCGCACCGGGGAGCTGTTTTTT.